These T cell receptor beta chains were read from a single sample in a study of shared clonotypes between healthy human individuals. Profiling relied on immunoSEQ multiplex PCR, and the TCRdb table lists in-frame clones only, not all of them. The sample has more than 2 million clones; 95% are singletons. The sample consisted of naive CD4+ T cells sorted from blood. The receptors originated from a man aged 18 to 35 in good health. Both conserved end residues are part of each CDR3.

TRBJ2-3 TRBV30 CAWKQGGKGTDTQYF
TRBJ1-2 TRBV30 CAWRGTRSLGAYGYTF
TRBJ1-2 TRBV7-2 CASHRDTYGYTF
TRBJ2-2 TRBV7-9 CASSPGTVNTGELFF
TRBJ2-5 TRBV2 CASSEGGLKEETQYF
TRBJ2-1 TRBV10-1 CASSEAGLGENEQFF
TRBJ1-2 TRBV28 CASSIRQGGYTF
TRBJ1-5 TRBV30 CAWTRDGSNQPQHF
TRBJ2-6 TRBV7-1 CASSPGLALSGASVLTF
TRBJ1-2 TRBV6-5 CASSYKAINYGYTF
TRBJ2-1 TRBV2 CASSEQSGRPYNEQFF
TRBJ1-1 TRBV14 CASSHGKAEAFF
TRBJ2-6 TRBV9 CASSPLGGSNVLTF
TRBJ2-1 TRBV6-1 CASRTRETYNEQFF
TRBJ2-1 TRBV29-1 CSVDQGLNEQFF
TRBJ2-7 TRBV29-1 CSVDGLAGTYEQYF
TRBJ2-5 TRBV25-1 CASSTNPGTGRQETQYF
TRBJ1-5 TRBV18 CASSPNSAGDQPQHF
TRBJ1-2 TRBV7-9 CASSLSSSRTGLGYGYTF
TRBJ2-2 TRBV5-1 CASSLGQGYTGELFF
TRBJ2-1 TRBV2 CASSDKRLAAYNEQFF
TRBJ2-1 TRBV5-6 CASSLPHVTEQFF
TRBJ1-6 TRBV27 CASSSGNSPLHF
TRBJ2-7 TRBV28 CASSPLAGGRYEQYF
TRBJ2-7 TRBV18 CASSPPGTYEQYF
TRBJ1-6 TRBV30 CAWSVKVKTNSPLHF
TRBJ1-2 TRBV5-1 CASSLETGANYGYTF